The T cell receptor beta chain described here comes from a study of graft-versus-host responses after intestinal transplantation. Study overall: Transplant types were multivisceral, liver-intestinal, or isolated intestinal. Anti-thymocyte globulin induction, then tacrolimus and steroids for approximately 3 years, went to all recipients. Whole-study results and caveats: Where graft-donor T cell macrochimerism was present, patients had high graft-versus-host to host-versus-graft clonal ratios in allografts. Detected in recipient marrow were GvH clones, some of which were first observed in ileum or blood.

Profiling relied on immunoSEQ multiplex PCR, and the TCRdb table lists in-frame clones only, not all of them. The sample has more than 85,000 clones; roughly 92% are singletons. The junction had 7 bases not matched to a gene; V was cut back by 6 bases and J by 2 bases. Germline values: CDR1 MNHNS, CDR2 SASEGT. CDR3 size: 14 residues. Turning to this clone: The antigen remains unidentified.

V gene TRBV6-1 combines with J gene TRBJ2-7, with 7 nucleotides matching TRBD1. This receptor was taken from a human donor who was the organ donor for an intestinal transplant. The sequencing here drew on unstimulated CD8+ T cells sorted from spleen or lymph node cells, taken before transplant. The CDR3 DNA sequence: TGTGCCAGCAGAGGGGGACAGTCACCCTACGAGCAGTACTTC. Amino acid sequence: CASRGGQSPYEQYF.